This entry describes one T cell receptor beta chain. The entry originates in a study of CD8 T cells in Susac syndrome. V was clipped by 1 base and J by 7 bases, with 10 bases between them. The CDR3 spans 13 residues. The germline V gene has CDR1 DFQATT and CDR2 SNEGSKA (reference sequence). When the RNA was reverse transcribed, random hexamers were used with an input of about 0.45 to 1 ug. TCRdb re-analysed the immunoSEQ multiplex PCR reads in MiXCR, keeping a single row per CDR3 protein. This sample has some 190,000 distinct CDR3 sequences, with over 85% found just once. The clonotype was recovered from a human donor in good health. Sequencing was done on a sample of CD4+ T cells from PBMCs. The V call is TRBV20-1, the J call TRBJ1-4; D is unresolved. The CDR3: CSARGGPGEKLFF. The DNA of the CDR3 is TGCAGTGCTAGAGGCGGCCCGGGTGAAAAACTGTTTTTT.